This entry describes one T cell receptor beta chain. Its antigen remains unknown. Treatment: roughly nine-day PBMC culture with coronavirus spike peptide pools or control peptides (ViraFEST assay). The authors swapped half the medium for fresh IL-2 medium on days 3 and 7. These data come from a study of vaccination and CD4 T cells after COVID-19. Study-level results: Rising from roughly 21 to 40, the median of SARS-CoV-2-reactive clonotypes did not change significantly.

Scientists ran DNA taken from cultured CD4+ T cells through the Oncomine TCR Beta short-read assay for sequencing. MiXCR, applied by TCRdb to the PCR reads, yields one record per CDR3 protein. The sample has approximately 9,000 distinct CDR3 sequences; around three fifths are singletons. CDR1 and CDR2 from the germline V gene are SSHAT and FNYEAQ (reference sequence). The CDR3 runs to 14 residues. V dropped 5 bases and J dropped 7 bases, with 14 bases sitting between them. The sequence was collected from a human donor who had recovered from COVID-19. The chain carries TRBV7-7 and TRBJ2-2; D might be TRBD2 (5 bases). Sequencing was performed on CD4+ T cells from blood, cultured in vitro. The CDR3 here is CASSAGVRSGELFF. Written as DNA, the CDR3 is TGTGCCAGCAGCGCCGGGGTTAGGAGCGGGGAGCTGTTTTTT.